The rows below give T cell receptor beta chains drawn from one sample of a study of blood T cell repertoires in COVID-19. The protocol was immunoSEQ multiplex PCR, while the TCRdb copy is restricted to in-frame clones and leaves out a portion. The sample includes about 230,000 clones, around four fifths of them seen just once. Sequenced material: peripheral blood. The receptors here all came from a woman aged 70-85 years with active or convalescent COVID-19. The conserved cysteine and the conserved F or W are not part of the CDR3 here. Each record gives: D gene, J gene, V gene, CDR3 length, clone size, CDR3 protein. The D gene is left open where the match is weak. A clone size is listed for some rows: how often the clone was seen (once, few, many), or a class if it is expanded.

D: TRBD1
J: TRBJ2-7
V: TRBV27
length: 11
size: -
CDR3: ASSWDRGDEQY

D: -
J: TRBJ1-6
V: TRBV5-1
length: 13
size: once
CDR3: ASSLAGGSNSPLH

D: TRBD1
J: TRBJ1-5
V: TRBV7-2
length: 13
size: -
CDR3: ASSEQQGPGQPQH

D: -
J: TRBJ2-2
V: TRBV3-1/TRBV3-2
length: 13
size: -
CDR3: ASRHRDTNTGELF

D: -
J: TRBJ1-1
V: TRBV7-9
length: 13
size: few
CDR3: ASSRYTTGNTEAF

D: TRBD2
J: TRBJ2-7
V: TRBV2
length: 14
size: -
CDR3: ASSGGTSGAHYEQY

D: -
J: TRBJ2-5
V: TRBV2
length: 11
size: -
CDR3: ASTMAGWETQY

D: -
J: TRBJ2-3
V: TRBV18
length: 14
size: -
CDR3: ASSPQRQGGADTQY

D: TRBD1
J: TRBJ1-5
V: TRBV6-5
length: 12
size: -
CDR3: ASSRTGEGQPQH

D: -
J: TRBJ1-2
V: TRBV3-1/TRBV3-2
length: 13
size: -
CDR3: ASTPRTGKPYGYT

D: TRBD1
J: TRBJ1-1
V: TRBV10-3
length: 11
size: -
CDR3: AISENRQGKAF

D: -
J: TRBJ1-4
V: TRBV7-9
length: 12
size: -
CDR3: ASSWVGTNEKLF

D: -
J: TRBJ1-2
V: TRBV9
length: 9
size: -
CDR3: ASSLGGGYT

D: -
J: TRBJ1-5
V: TRBV30
length: 12
size: -
CDR3: AWSPGASNQPQH

D: TRBD2
J: TRBJ2-5
V: TRBV5-1
length: 13
size: -
CDR3: ASSVALAGEETQY

D: -
J: TRBJ1-1
V: TRBV7-9
length: 14
size: -
CDR3: ASSPRLGRGNTEAF

D: -
J: TRBJ1-1
V: TRBV6-1
length: 12
size: -
CDR3: ASSDITGYTEAF

D: TRBD1
J: TRBJ2-7
V: TRBV5-1
length: 13
size: -
CDR3: ASSLEGQGGHEQY

D: -
J: TRBJ1-4
V: TRBV18
length: 9
size: once
CDR3: ASSLGEKLF

D: TRBD2
J: TRBJ2-1
V: TRBV29-1
length: 13
size: -
CDR3: SVRTGTSLMNEQF

D: TRBD1
J: TRBJ2-3
V: TRBV19
length: 14
size: -
CDR3: ASSIAGTGSTDTQY

D: TRBD1
J: TRBJ1-2
V: TRBV5-8
length: 13
size: -
CDR3: ASSPTGQDRGGYT

D: TRBD1
J: TRBJ1-4
V: TRBV7-8
length: 13
size: -
CDR3: ASSPKDRVEEKLF

D: TRBD2
J: TRBJ2-2
V: TRBV4-2
length: 16
size: once
CDR3: ASSQGGLAVLVTGELF

D: TRBD1
J: TRBJ2-5
V: TRBV5-1
length: 15
size: -
CDR3: ASSLVPGTGGGETQY

D: TRBD1
J: TRBJ2-1
V: TRBV11-2
length: 12
size: -
CDR3: ASSRGQGYNEQF

D: -
J: TRBJ2-1
V: TRBV7-8
length: 12
size: -
CDR3: ASSFMAAYNEQF

D: TRBD1
J: TRBJ1-1
V: TRBV5-5
length: 16
size: -
CDR3: ASSLGPGGGSLNTEAF

D: -
J: TRBJ1-4
V: TRBV30
length: 11
size: -
CDR3: AWSVRANEKLF

D: TRBD1
J: TRBJ2-3
V: TRBV5-1
length: 16
size: -
CDR3: ASSLGQGLILRTDTQY

D: -
J: TRBJ1-5
V: TRBV27
length: 13
size: -
CDR3: ASSFSGISGQPQH

D: TRBD1
J: TRBJ1-2
V: TRBV6-5
length: 13
size: -
CDR3: ASSLGQGNNYGYT

D: -
J: TRBJ2-5
V: TRBV7-3
length: 11
size: once
CDR3: ASSPGGLETQY

D: -
J: TRBJ2-2
V: TRBV10-3
length: 12
size: -
CDR3: AISQERNTGELF

D: -
J: TRBJ2-3
V: TRBV5-1
length: 12
size: once
CDR3: ASSLGQSPDTQY

D: TRBD2
J: TRBJ2-7
V: TRBV28
length: 12
size: -
CDR3: ASFGNGRPGEQY

D: -
J: TRBJ1-2
V: TRBV5-4
length: 11
size: few
CDR3: ASSLRQAGGYT

D: -
J: TRBJ2-1
V: TRBV5-4
length: 13
size: -
CDR3: ASTQELEVYNEQF

D: -
J: TRBJ2-7
V: TRBV5-4
length: 10
size: few
CDR3: ASSASEAEQY

D: -
J: TRBJ1-2
V: TRBV10-1
length: 10
size: -
CDR3: ASSDYTYGYT

D: -
J: TRBJ2-3
V: TRBV7-8
length: 10
size: -
CDR3: ASTAGTDTQY

D: -
J: TRBJ2-1
V: TRBV5-4
length: 10
size: -
CDR3: ASSWDLNEQF

D: -
J: TRBJ2-2
V: TRBV30
length: 13
size: -
CDR3: AWSMGGAGTGELF

D: TRBD1
J: TRBJ1-2
V: TRBV28
length: 16
size: -
CDR3: ASTLGGSGAGGSYGYT

D: TRBD1
J: TRBJ2-7
V: TRBV4-1
length: 12
size: -
CDR3: ASSQPGQGYEQY

D: -
J: TRBJ1-3
V: TRBV6-6
length: 10
size: -
CDR3: ASGQGRNTIY

D: -
J: TRBJ2-4
V: TRBV28
length: 14
size: once
CDR3: ASSSLGSSGKNIQY

D: TRBD1
J: TRBJ1-3
V: TRBV24-1
length: 16
size: once
CDR3: ATSDGDRGLRSGNTIY

D: TRBD1
J: TRBJ2-7
V: TRBV3-1/TRBV3-2
length: 12
size: -
CDR3: ASSQGPGGYEQY

D: TRBD1
J: TRBJ1-5
V: TRBV3-1/TRBV3-2
length: 10
size: few
CDR3: ASQQGAGPQH

D: TRBD1
J: TRBJ1-3
V: TRBV3-1/TRBV3-2
length: 12
size: few
CDR3: ASSQTGDGNTIY